This is a list of T cell receptor beta chains from one sample in a study of blood T cell repertoires in COVID-19. The assay was immunoSEQ multiplex PCR, and TCRdb's table has in-frame clones only and misses some. Of approximately 200,000 clones in the sample, around 89% are singletons; the top ten hold 1.2%. Sample: PBMCs or T cells enriched from blood (not recorded which). The receptors here all came from a man aged 25-45 years who had recovered from COVID-19. Each CDR3 is given without its conserved first and last residue. Fields, in order: V gene, J gene, CDR3 protein.

TRBV7-6,TRBJ1-5,ASSLGTANQPQH
TRBV28,TRBJ1-4,ASSFDRGQGNHEKLF
TRBV27,TRBJ2-7,ASSLTGEPYEQY
TRBV5-4,TRBJ2-5,ASSLAGGPQETQY
TRBV27,TRBJ1-4,ASSLLGGVEKLF
TRBV9,TRBJ1-6,ASSKTGIYSPLH
TRBV15,TRBJ1-6,ATSRFGTGDSPLH
TRBV10-3,TRBJ2-7,AISVGTGVHEQY
TRBV7-2,TRBJ2-3,ASSSSGVTDTQY
TRBV7-8,TRBJ2-7,ASSLASSTYEQY
TRBV11-3,TRBJ2-3,ASSLGGEGTDTQY
TRBV6-5,TRBJ1-1,ASSFFRQGPEAF
TRBV6-5,TRBJ2-7,ASNSNALYEQY
TRBV3-1/TRBV3-2,TRBJ2-1,ASSQETGPGGYNEQF
TRBV14,TRBJ2-1,ASSQVSEGLAGGRPSYNEQF
TRBV7-9,TRBJ2-7,ASSLTRAPGEQY
TRBV7-6,TRBJ2-2,ASSSLTGSTGELF
TRBV2,TRBJ2-3,ASSEESGVTDTQY
TRBV27,TRBJ1-5,ASGTRGRGQPQH
TRBV9,TRBJ2-2,ASSVGANTGELF
TRBV5-6,TRBJ2-1,ASSLGLASEQF
TRBV4-1,TRBJ2-1,ASSTSGTYNEQF